This section outlines one T cell receptor (beta chain) sequence together with its context. Its antigen is undetermined. CD45RO negativity and positive selection for CCR7 defined naive CD8 cells, a population that excluded terminally differentiated effector memory CD45RA+ cells. V was shortened by 4 bases and J by 9 bases, with 15 bases between the two germline ends. Germline CDR1 is ENHRY and CDR2 is SYGVKD. The CDR3 consists of 14 residues. These data are taken from a study of shared clonotypes between healthy human individuals. Study conclusions and caveats: Deeper or shallower sequencing was expected to change how clonotypes are shared among donors.

As processed by the authors: Quality scores were absent from the junction-only immunoSEQ sequences, so filtering differed. Profiling relied on immunoSEQ multiplex PCR, and the TCRdb table lists in-frame clones only, not all of them. D and trimming were read from the DNA, whereas the V and J calls and clone size are those reported in that table. Counted here are about 2 million clones, approximately 95% occurring once; the ten biggest clones make up 1.2%. V usage is TRBV10-3 and J usage is TRBJ2-2, with D perhaps TRBD1 (5 bases). The source of this sequence is a young man in good health. Material for sequencing was naive CD8+ T cells sorted from blood. DNA of the CDR3: TGTGCCATCAGTGTTGACAGCCTGTTTAGGGAGCTGTTTTTT. Amino acid sequence: CAISVDSLFRELFF.